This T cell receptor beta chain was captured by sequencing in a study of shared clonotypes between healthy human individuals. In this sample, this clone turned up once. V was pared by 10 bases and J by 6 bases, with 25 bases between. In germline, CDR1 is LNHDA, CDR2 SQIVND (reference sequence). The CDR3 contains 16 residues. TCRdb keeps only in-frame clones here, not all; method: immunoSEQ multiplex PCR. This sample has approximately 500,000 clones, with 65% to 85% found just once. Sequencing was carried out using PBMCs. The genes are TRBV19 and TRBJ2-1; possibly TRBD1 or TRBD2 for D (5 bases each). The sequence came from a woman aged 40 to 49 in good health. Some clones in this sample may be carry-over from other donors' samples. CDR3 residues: CATTHSQGPPGNEQFF. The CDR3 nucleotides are TGTGCCACAACCCACTCCCAGGGACCCCCAGGCAATGAGCAGTTCTTC.